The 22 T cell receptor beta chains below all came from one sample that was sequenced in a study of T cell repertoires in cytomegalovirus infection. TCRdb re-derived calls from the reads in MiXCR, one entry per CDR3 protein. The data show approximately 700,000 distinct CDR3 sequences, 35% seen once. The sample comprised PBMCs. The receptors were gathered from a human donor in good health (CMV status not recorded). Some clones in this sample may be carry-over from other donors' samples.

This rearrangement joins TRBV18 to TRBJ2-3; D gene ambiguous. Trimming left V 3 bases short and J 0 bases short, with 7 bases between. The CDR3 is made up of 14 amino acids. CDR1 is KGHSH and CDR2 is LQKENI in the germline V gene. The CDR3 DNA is TGTGCCAGCTCACCTCTAGTGAGCACAGATACGCAGTATTTT. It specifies CASSPLVSTDTQYF.

The CDR3 sequence: CSVEESQGIEKLFF. The CDR3 DNA reads TGCAGCGTTGAAGAGTCACAGGGGATCGAAAAACTGTTTTTT. The chain carries TRBV29-1 and TRBJ1-4; 7 positions match TRBD1. Germline V gives CDR1 SQVTM, CDR2 ANQGSEA. After removal of 0 bases from V and 8 bases from J, the junction contained 6 bases not matched to a gene. This CDR3 spans 14 amino acids.

The CDR3 here is CASSARPGGAEGNTIYF. The CDR3 DNA sequence: TGTGCCAGCAGCGCTCGTCCAGGGGGCGCGGAGGGAAACACCATATATTTT. V and J are TRBV7-2 and TRBJ1-3, with TRBD1 matching over 8 bases. CDR3 length: 17 residues. In germline, CDR1 is SGHTA, CDR2 FQGNSA. With V trimmed by 5 bases and J by 4 bases, 13 bases remained unmatched. The whole variable domain, filled in from reference TRBV7-2 and TRBJ1-3, reads GAGVSQSPSNKVTEKGKDVELRCDPISGHTALYWYRQSLGQGLEFLIYFQGNSAPDKSGLPSDRFSAERTGGSVSTLTIQRTQQEDSAVYLCASSARPGGAEGNTIYFGEGSWLTVV.

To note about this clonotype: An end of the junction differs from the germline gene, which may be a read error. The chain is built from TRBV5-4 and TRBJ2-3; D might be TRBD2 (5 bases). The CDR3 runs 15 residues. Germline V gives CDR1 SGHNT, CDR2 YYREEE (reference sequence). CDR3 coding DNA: TGTGCCAGTAGCTTGGAGGTCAGTCCCACATATACGCAGTATTTT. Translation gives CASSLEVSPTYTQYF.

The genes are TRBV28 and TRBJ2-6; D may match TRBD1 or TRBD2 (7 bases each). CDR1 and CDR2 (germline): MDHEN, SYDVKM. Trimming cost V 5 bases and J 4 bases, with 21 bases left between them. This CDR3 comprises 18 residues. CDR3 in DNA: TGTGCCAGCAGTCCACGACAGGGAGGGTCTTCGGGGGCCAACGTCCTGACTTTC. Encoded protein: CASSPRQGGSSGANVLTF.

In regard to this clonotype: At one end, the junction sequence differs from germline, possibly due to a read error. CDR3 bases: TGTGCCAGCAGTAACAGAGGGAGGGGAGGTACAGAGAACCAGTACTTC. Amino acid sequence: CASSNRGRGGTENQYF. This chain joins TRBV7-2 and TRBJ2-5, with TRBD2 matching over 7 bases. This CDR3 has 16 residues. The germline V gene encodes CDR1 SGHTA and CDR2 FQGNSA. The whole variable domain, filled in from reference TRBV7-2 and TRBJ2-5, reads GAGVSQSPSNKVTEKGKDVELRCDPISGHTALYWYRQSLGQGLEFLIYFQGNSAPDKSGLPSDRFSAERTGGSVSTLTIQRTQQEDSAVYLCASSNRGRGGTENQYFGPGTRLLVL.

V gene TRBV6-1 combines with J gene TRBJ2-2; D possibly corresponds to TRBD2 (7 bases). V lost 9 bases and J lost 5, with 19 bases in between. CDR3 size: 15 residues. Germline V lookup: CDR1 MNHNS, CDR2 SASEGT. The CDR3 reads CASRKIQGGTGELFF. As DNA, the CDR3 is TGTGCCAGTCGAAAGATACAGGGAGGGACCGGGGAGCTGTTTTTT.

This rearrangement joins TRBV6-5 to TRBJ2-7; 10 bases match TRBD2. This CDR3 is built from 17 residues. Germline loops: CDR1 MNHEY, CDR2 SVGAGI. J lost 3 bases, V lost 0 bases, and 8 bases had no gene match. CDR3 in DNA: TGTGCCAGCAGTTACTCTCGTAGCGGGAGGAGGGGCTACGAGCAGTACTTC. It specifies CASSYSRSGRRGYEQYF.

This chain's CDR3 is CASSPHGWGRGNTEAFF. The CDR3 coding sequence is TGCGCCAGCAGCCCGCACGGGTGGGGACGCGGGAACACTGAAGCTTTCTTT. The V gene is TRBV5-1, the J gene TRBJ1-1, with D possibly being TRBD1 (5 bases). There are 17 residues in the CDR3. CDR1 and CDR2 from the germline V gene are SGHRS and YFSETQ. The V end was cut by 4 bases, the J end by 1 base, with 20 bases between.

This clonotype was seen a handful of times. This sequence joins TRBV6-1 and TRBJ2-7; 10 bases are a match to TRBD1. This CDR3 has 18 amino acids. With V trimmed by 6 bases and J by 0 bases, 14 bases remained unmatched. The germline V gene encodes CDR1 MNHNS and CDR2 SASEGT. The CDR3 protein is CASRGQGHTGGVSYEQYF. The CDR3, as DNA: TGTGCCAGCAGGGGACAGGGGCACACGGGAGGGGTCTCCTACGAGCAGTACTTC.

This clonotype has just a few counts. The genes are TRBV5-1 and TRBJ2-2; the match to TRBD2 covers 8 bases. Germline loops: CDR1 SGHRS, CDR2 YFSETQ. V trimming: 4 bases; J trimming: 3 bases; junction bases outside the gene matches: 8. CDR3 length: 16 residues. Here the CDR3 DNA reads TGCGCCAGCAGCGGGGGTAGCGGGACCGACACCGGGGAGCTGTTTTTT. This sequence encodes CASSGGSGTDTGELFF.

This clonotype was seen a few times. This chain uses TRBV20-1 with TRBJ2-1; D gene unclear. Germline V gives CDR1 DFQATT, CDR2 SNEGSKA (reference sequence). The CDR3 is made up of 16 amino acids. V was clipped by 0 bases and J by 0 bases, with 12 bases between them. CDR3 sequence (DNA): TGCAGTGCTAGAGATAGGCTACGCAGCTCCTACAATGAGCAGTTCTTC. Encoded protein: CSARDRLRSSYNEQFF.

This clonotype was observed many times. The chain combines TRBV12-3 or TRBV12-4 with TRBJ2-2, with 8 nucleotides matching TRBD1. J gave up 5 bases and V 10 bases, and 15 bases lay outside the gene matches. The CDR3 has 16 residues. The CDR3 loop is CAITITGTGATGELFF. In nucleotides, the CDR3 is TGTGCCATTACTATAACCGGGACAGGAGCAACCGGGGAGCTGTTTTTT.

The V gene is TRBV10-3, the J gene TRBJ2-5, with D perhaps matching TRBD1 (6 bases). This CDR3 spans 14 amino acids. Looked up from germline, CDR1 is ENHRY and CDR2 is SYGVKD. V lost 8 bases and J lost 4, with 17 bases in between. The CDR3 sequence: CAIGGPGAGETQYF. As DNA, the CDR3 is TGTGCCATCGGGGGCCCAGGGGCCGGAGAGACCCAGTACTTC.

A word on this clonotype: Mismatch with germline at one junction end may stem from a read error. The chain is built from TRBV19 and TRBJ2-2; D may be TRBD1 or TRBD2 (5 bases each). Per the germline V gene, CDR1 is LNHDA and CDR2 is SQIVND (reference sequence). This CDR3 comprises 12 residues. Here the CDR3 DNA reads TGTGCCAGTAGTCTATACGGGACCGTCCTTACATTT. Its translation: CASSLYGTVLTF.

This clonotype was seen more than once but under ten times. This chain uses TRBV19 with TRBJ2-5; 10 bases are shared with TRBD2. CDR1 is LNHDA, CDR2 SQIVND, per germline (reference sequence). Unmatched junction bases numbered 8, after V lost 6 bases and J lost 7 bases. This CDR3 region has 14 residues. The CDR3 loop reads CASRASGSFGTQYF. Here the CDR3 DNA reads TGTGCCAGTAGGGCTAGCGGGAGTTTCGGGACCCAGTACTTC.

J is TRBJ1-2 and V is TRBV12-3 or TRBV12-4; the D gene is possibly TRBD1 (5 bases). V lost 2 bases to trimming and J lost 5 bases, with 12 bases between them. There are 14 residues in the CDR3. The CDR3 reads CASSLIGGEYGYTF. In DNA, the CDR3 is TGTGCCAGCAGTTTAATCGGAGGGGAGTATGGCTACACCTTC.

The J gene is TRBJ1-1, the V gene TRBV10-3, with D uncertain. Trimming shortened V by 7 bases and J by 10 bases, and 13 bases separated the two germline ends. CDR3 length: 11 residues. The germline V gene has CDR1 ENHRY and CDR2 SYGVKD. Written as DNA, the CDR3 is TGTGCCATCATCCCTGGCCTGGGAGCTTTCTTT. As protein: CAIIPGLGAFF.

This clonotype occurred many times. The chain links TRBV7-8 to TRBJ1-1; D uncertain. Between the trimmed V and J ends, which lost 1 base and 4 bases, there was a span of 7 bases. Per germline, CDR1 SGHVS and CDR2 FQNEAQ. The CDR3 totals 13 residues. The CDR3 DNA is TGTGCCAGCAGCTTAGTACCCGGCACTGAAGCTTTCTTT. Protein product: CASSLVPGTEAFF.

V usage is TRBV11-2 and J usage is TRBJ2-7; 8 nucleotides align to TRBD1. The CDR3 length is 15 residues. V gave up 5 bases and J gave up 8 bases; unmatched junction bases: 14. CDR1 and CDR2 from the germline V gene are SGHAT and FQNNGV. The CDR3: CASSRPSGQEGKQYF. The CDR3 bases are TGTGCCAGCAGCCGACCTTCGGGACAGGAGGGAAAGCAGTACTTC.

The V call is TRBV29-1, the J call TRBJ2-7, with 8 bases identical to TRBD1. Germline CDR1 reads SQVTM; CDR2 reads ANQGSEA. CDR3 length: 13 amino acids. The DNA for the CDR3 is TGCAGTGTCTCTGGACAGGGATACTACGAGCAGTACTTC. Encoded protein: CSVSGQGYYEQYF.

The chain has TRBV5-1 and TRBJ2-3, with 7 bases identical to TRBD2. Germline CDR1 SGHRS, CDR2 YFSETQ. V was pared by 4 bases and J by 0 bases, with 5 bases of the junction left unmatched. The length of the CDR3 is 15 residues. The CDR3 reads CASSGAGLSTDTQYF. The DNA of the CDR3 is TGCGCCAGCAGCGGAGCGGGATTAAGCACAGATACGCAGTATTTT. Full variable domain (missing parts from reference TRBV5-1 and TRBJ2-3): KAGVTQTPRYLIKTRGQQVTLSCSPISGHRSVSWYQQTPGQGLQFLFEYFSETQRNKGNFPGRFSGRQFSNSRSEMNVSTLELGDSALYLCASSGAGLSTDTQYFGPGTRLTVL.